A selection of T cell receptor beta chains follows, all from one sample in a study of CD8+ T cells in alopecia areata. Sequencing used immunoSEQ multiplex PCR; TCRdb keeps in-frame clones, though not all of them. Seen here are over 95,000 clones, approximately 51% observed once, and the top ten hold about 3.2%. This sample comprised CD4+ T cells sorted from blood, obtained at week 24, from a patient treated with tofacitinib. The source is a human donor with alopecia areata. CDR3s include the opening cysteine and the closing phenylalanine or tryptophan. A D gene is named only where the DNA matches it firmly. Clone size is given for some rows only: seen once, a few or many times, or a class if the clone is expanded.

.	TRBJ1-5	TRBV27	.	CASSSSGRPSNQPQHF	.
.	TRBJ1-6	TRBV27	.	CASSLSTALSSPLHF	TGTGCCAGCAGTTTATCGACAGCGCTCAGCTCACCCCTCCACTTT
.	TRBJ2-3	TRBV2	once	CASSEARGGTDTQYF	TGTGCCAGCAGTGAAGCGCGAGGAGGCACAGATACGCAGTATTTT
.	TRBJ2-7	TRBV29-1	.	CSVDDSYEQYF	TGCAGCGTTGACGACAGCTACGAGCAGTACTTC
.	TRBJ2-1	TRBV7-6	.	CASSLDRWRASYNEQFF	TGTGCCAGCAGCCTCGACAGGTGGCGGGCCTCCTACAATGAGCAGTTCTTC
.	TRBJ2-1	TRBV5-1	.	CASKVGPYNEQFF	TGCGCCAGCAAGGTCGGCCCCTACAATGAGCAGTTCTTC
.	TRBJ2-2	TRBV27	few	CASRRNTGELFF	TGTGCCAGCAGAAGAAACACCGGGGAGCTGTTTTTT
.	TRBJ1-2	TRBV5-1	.	CASSVTGYGYTF	TGCGCCAGCAGCGTAACAGGGTATGGCTACACCTTC
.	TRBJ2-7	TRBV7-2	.	CASSLGGLRMQYF	TGTGCCAGCAGCTTAGGAGGTCTTCGGATGCAGTACTTC
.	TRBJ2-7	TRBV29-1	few	CSVGRKSSYEQYF	TGCAGCGTTGGTCGGAAAAGCTCCTACGAGCAGTACTTC
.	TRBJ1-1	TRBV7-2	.	CASSLQGHGTEAFF	TGTGCCAGCAGCCTACAGGGACATGGCACTGAAGCTTTCTTT
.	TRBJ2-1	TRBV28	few	CASSLPQGRNEQFF	TGTGCCAGCAGCCTCCCACAGGGTCGGAATGAGCAGTTCTTC
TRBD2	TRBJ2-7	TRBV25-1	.	CASSEGLARNEQYF	TGTGCCAGCAGTGAGGGACTAGCGAGAAACGAGCAGTACTTC
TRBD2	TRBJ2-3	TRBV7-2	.	CASSLSGGNGDTQYF	TGTGCCAGCAGCTTAAGCGGGGGAAACGGAGATACGCAGTATTTT
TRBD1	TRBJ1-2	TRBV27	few	CASSGQGGYGYTF	TGTGCCAGCAGTGGTCAGGGGGGCTATGGCTACACCTTC
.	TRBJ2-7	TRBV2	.	CASRTGGSLYEQYF	TGTGCCAGCAGGACCGGAGGCAGCCTCTACGAGCAGTACTTC
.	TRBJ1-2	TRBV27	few	CASSKLQGRGYTF	TGTGCCAGCAGTAAACTACAGGGCCGAGGCTACACCTTC
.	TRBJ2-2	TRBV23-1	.	CASSQARTNDPMNTGELFF	TGCGCCAGCAGTCAAGCGAGGACCAACGACCCGATGAACACCGGGGAGCTGTTTTTT
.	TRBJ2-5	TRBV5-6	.	CASSSTGGAETQYF	TGTGCCAGCAGCTCAACAGGGGGGGCAGAGACCCAGTACTTC
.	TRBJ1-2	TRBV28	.	CASSPGGELYGYTF	TGTGCCAGCAGTCCAGGCGGAGAGCTCTATGGCTACACCTTC
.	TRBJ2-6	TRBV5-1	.	CASGPDEAGGANVLTF	TGCGCCAGCGGACCCGACGAGGCGGGTGGGGCCAACGTCCTGACTTTC
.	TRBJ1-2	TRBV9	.	CASSVVSGANYGYTF	TGTGCCAGCAGCGTAGTGTCAGGGGCTAACTATGGCTACACCTTC
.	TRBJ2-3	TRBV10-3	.	CAISKTGGTTDTQYF	TGTGCCATCAGTAAAACAGGAGGGACTACAGATACGCAGTATTTT
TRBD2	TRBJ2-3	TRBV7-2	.	CASRWTSSAGTDTQYF	TGTGCCAGCAGGTGGACTAGCTCGGCGGGCACAGATACGCAGTATTTT
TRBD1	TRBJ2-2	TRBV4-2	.	CASSETGVGELFF	TGTGCCAGCAGCGAAACAGGGGTCGGGGAGCTGTTTTTT
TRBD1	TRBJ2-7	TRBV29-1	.	CSATTGGLTLGYEQYF	TGCAGCGCTACGACAGGGGGCTTAACTCTAGGCTACGAGCAGTACTTC
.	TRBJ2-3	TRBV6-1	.	CASSELQLPTDTQYF	TGTGCCAGCAGTGAACTTCAATTACCCACAGATACGCAGTATTTT
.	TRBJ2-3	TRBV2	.	CASSQLQLGATQYF	TGTGCCAGCAGTCAACTGCAACTAGGCGCTACGCAGTATTTT
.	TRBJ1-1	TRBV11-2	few	CASSFNRVNTEAFF	TGTGCCAGCAGCTTTAACAGGGTGAACACTGAAGCTTTCTTT
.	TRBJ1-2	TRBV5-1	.	CASSSRTLGGYTF	TGCGCCAGCAGCTCTCGGACGCTTGGAGGCTACACCTTC
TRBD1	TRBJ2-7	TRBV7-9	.	CASSSGQGLYEQYF	TGTGCCAGCAGCTCGGGACAGGGTTTGTACGAGCAGTACTTC
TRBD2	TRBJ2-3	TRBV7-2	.	CASSLVWRLAGGTDTQYF	TGTGCCAGCAGCTTAGTATGGCGACTAGCGGGGGGCACAGATACGCAGTATTTT
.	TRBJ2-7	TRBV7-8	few	CASSPRGVGPYEQYF	TGTGCCAGCAGCCCTAGGGGGGTCGGGCCGTACGAGCAGTACTTC
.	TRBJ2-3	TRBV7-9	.	CASKGLGTQYF	TGTGCCAGCAAGGGCCTGGGGACGCAGTATTTT
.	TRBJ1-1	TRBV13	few	CASGLRRNTEAFF	TGTGCCAGCGGGCTGCGGCGGAACACTGAAGCTTTCTTT
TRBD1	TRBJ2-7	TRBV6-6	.	CASSSPDRGDEQYF	TGTGCCAGCAGTTCCCCGGACAGGGGGGACGAGCAGTACTTC
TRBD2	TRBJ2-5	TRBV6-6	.	CASTPGLAGGGETQYF	TGTGCCAGCACCCCGGGACTAGCGGGGGGCGGAGAGACCCAGTACTTC
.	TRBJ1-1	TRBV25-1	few	CASSEGSGDTEAFF	TGTGCCAGCAGTGAAGGATCAGGGGACACTGAAGCTTTCTTT
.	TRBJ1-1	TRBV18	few	CASSPVGANTEAFF	TGTGCCAGCTCCCCAGTAGGGGCGAACACTGAAGCTTTCTTT
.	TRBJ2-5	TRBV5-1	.	CASSSGRRETQYF	TGCGCCAGCAGCTCGGGACGCCGGGAGACCCAGTACTTC
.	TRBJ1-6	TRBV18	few	CASSPSDSRALHF	TGTGCCAGCTCACCTTCGGACAGTCGAGCCCTCCACTTT
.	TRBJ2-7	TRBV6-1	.	CASSQTLHSYEQYF	TGTGCCAGCAGTCAAACCCTTCATTCCTACGAGCAGTACTTC
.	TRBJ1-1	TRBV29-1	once	CSVARATNTEAFF	TGCAGCGTTGCACGGGCCACGAACACTGAAGCTTTCTTT
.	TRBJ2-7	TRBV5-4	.	CANSLGEGSYEQYF	TGTGCCAACAGCTTGGGTGAGGGGTCCTACGAGCAGTACTTC
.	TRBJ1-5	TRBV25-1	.	CASSDSTGNQPQHF	TGTGCCAGCAGTGATTCGACAGGCAATCAGCCCCAGCATTTT
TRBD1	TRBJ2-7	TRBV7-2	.	CASSPGQGANEQYF	TGTGCCAGCAGCCCCGGGCAGGGGGCAAACGAGCAGTACTTC
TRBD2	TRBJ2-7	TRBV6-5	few	CASSYAGGPYEQYF	TGTGCCAGCAGTTACGCGGGGGGGCCCTACGAGCAGTACTTC
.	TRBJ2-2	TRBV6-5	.	CASRRSYGDTGELFF	TGTGCCAGCAGGAGGTCATATGGGGACACCGGGGAGCTGTTTTTT
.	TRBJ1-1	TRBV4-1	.	CASSLGELGSTEAFF	TGCGCCAGCAGCCTGGGGGAGTTGGGTTCGACTGAAGCTTTCTTT
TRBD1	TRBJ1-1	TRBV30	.	CAWMLTGGWTEAFF	TGTGCCTGGATGCTTACAGGGGGTTGGACTGAAGCTTTCTTT
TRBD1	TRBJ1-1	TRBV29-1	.	CSVARQGLNTEAFF	TGCAGCGTCGCGAGACAGGGATTGAACACTGAAGCTTTCTTT
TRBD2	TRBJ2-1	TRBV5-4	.	CASSLTTSVYNEQFF	TGTGCCAGCAGCTTGACGACTAGCGTCTACAATGAGCAGTTCTTC
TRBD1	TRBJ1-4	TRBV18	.	CASSPGQGSGKLFF	TGTGCCAGCTCACCGGGACAGGGGTCCGGAAAACTGTTTTTT